This TCR beta chain was captured by sequencing in a study of CD8 T cells in ankylosing spondylitis. This clonotype was detected ten times or more. Its antigen remains unknown. One entry per CDR3 protein, called by TCRdb with MiXCR from the 5' RACE reads. The sample gives approximately 100,000 distinct CDR3 sequences, roughly 8.7% of which show up once; about 9.6% is in the top ten. Study-wide findings and caveats: Some of the motif variants had earlier been found in reactive arthritis patients' fluid and blood.

The germline V gene has CDR1 SNHLY and CDR2 FYNNEI. The CDR3 contains 15 residues. V shed 0 bases, J shed 8 bases, and the junction held 8 bases outside the gene matches. The chain recombines TRBV2 with TRBJ2-3, with 7 bases lining up with TRBD1. Specimen: blood, either unsorted or a sorted T cell fraction (not recorded which). This receptor was taken from a male donor with ankylosing spondylitis or in good health (not recorded which). CDR3 protein: CASSEAGQPLSTQYF. The CDR3 region has the DNA TGTGCCAGCAGTGAAGCGGGACAGCCGTTAAGTACGCAGTATTTT.